This T cell receptor (beta chain) originates from a study of cytomegalovirus exposure and HLA in healthy donors. Looking at the study overall: Unique TCRs from HLA-typed donors, 85 million to 100 million of them, were held in an early data release.

Findings and caveats of the study: Later on, a genetic analysis was performed. It linked a missense variant in DCLRE1C with V- and J-gene trimming of TCR beta. Data from an earlier analysis indicated that most TCR beta V segments were productive either about 87% or about 30% of the time.

This clone showed up just a few times. Its specificity is not known. The CDR3 loop spans 15 amino acids. Germline lookup yields CDR1 GTSNPN and CDR2 SVGIG (reference sequence). Participants comprised healthy donors of bone marrow. Researchers ran the PCR with 60 Vbeta and 13 Jbeta primers. Profiling relied on immunoSEQ multiplex PCR, and the TCRdb table lists in-frame clones only, not all of them. The sample records around 88,000 clones, about 74% being singletons. The chain recombines TRBV30 with TRBJ2-5; D might be TRBD2 (6 bases). The J call is in doubt because the DNA end fits TRBJ2-7 better. The TCR sequence derives from a male donor in good health and CMV-seronegative. What was sequenced was PBMCs. CDR3 amino acids: CAWRSPGALSYEQYF. DNA of the CDR3: TGTGCCTGGAGATCCCCGGGAGCGCTCTCCTACGAGCAGTACTTC.